A single sample gave rise to the 3 T cell receptor beta chains below, sequenced in a study of T-cell reconstitution after alpha-beta-depleted transplantation in children. The TCRbeta library was prepared with unique molecular identifiers. TCRdb reanalysed the PCR reads using MiXCR and keeps one entry per CDR3 protein. The sample lists a few hundred thousand distinct CDR3 sequences, roughly a tenth occurring once. This material consisted of PBMCs from the stem cell graft donor, taken from the stem cell graft. The receptor set was obtained from a human donor who donated a stem cell graft to a child with SCID.

This clonotype was counted at least ten times. The rearrangement uses TRBV7-2 and TRBJ2-7; 9 nucleotides match TRBD2. The CDR3 sequence is 15 residues long. V shed 2 bases and J 4 bases; nucleotides not matched to a gene: 6. CDR1 SGHTA and CDR2 FQGNSA come from the germline V gene. The CDR3 sequence: CASSLKAGGLYEQYF. The DNA for the CDR3 is TGTGCCAGCAGCTTAAAGGCGGGGGGGCTTTACGAGCAGTACTTC.

This clonotype was counted at least ten times. V is TRBV12-3 or TRBV12-4 and J is TRBJ1-3; 7 positions agree with TRBD1. J lost 4 bases, V lost 7 bases, and 7 bases had no gene match. The length of the CDR3 is 14 residues. This CDR3 reads CASTGTVAGNTIYF. DNA for the CDR3: TGTGCCAGCACCGGGACAGTTGCAGGAAACACCATATATTTT.

In its sample, this clonotype was seen many times. The V gene is TRBV18, the J gene TRBJ1-2; D not certain. The CDR3 is 15 residues long. Between the trimmed V and J ends, which lost 3 bases and 0 bases, there was a span of 11 bases. Looked up from germline, CDR1 is KGHSH and CDR2 is LQKENI. Here the CDR3 DNA reads TGTGCCAGCTCACCTAGGGCAGAAGCTAACTATGGCTACACCTTC. Translating it yields CASSPRAEANYGYTF.